Listed below are T cell receptor beta chains from one sample, sequenced in a study of T-cell reconstitution after alpha-beta-depleted transplantation in children. TCRdb re-called the PCR reads through MiXCR, storing one row per CDR3 protein. The data contain 250,000 to 300,000 distinct CDR3 sequences, around a tenth of them singletons. The source was PBMCs, collected before TCRalphabeta/CD19-depleted stem cell transplant. The receptors derive from a boy in the first two years of life with acute myeloid leukemia, due to receive a stem cell transplant. CDR3s include the opening cysteine and the closing phenylalanine or tryptophan.

J: TRBJ2-7; V: TRBV4-3; CDR3: CASSQDWGQGWDEQYF
J: TRBJ2-2; V: TRBV10-3; CDR3: CAILKGNTGELFF
J: TRBJ2-7; V: TRBV19; CDR3: CASSINERLYEQYF
J: TRBJ2-2; V: TRBV25-1; CDR3: CASRAGLAGPNTGELFF
J: TRBJ2-3; V: TRBV20-1; CDR3: CSARRGARTDTQYF
J: TRBJ1-1; V: TRBV3-1; CDR3: CASSQDGARSNTEAFF
J: TRBJ2-1; V: TRBV12-3/TRBV12-4; CDR3: CASSPQGASGYEQFF
J: TRBJ2-3; V: TRBV20-1; CDR3: CSAWTSWSTDTQYF
J: TRBJ2-7; V: TRBV5-1; CDR3: CASSWYRDKTYEQYF
J: TRBJ2-1; V: TRBV3-1; CDR3: CASSPRSGGNEQFF
J: TRBJ2-1; V: TRBV4-3; CDR3: CASSLIQGLYNEQFF
J: TRBJ2-3; V: TRBV7-2; CDR3: CASSPLASSTDTQYF
J: TRBJ2-2; V: TRBV7-8; CDR3: CASSLQGAWGTGELFF
J: TRBJ2-5; V: TRBV16; CDR3: CASSQSRARGETQYF
J: TRBJ2-3; V: TRBV11-3; CDR3: CASSLGSTPTDTQYF
J: TRBJ2-7; V: TRBV10-3; CDR3: CAISSGRVSYEQYF
J: TRBJ2-3; V: TRBV12-5; CDR3: CASGLLLAPDTQYF
J: TRBJ2-3; V: TRBV5-1; CDR3: CASSLLGGLTDTQYF
J: TRBJ2-1; V: TRBV11-2; CDR3: CASSFSIRYNEQFF
J: TRBJ2-3; V: TRBV7-3; CDR3: CASSLRRGLTSTDTQYF
J: TRBJ1-6; V: TRBV30; CDR3: CAWSAPTPLHF
J: TRBJ1-5; V: TRBV28; CDR3: CASSLRASGRDQPQHF
J: TRBJ2-2; V: TRBV7-2; CDR3: CASSLGGGALELFF
J: TRBJ1-3; V: TRBV4-2; CDR3: CASSHDHGGSGNTIYF
J: TRBJ2-7; V: TRBV4-2; CDR3: CASSQEAGTGGLEQYF
J: TRBJ2-1; V: TRBV15; CDR3: CATQTSRYNEQFF
J: TRBJ1-1; V: TRBV29-1; CDR3: CSAGVNTEAFF
J: TRBJ2-1; V: TRBV7-9; CDR3: CASSLIYSSSYNEQFF
J: TRBJ2-7; V: TRBV27; CDR3: CASSLLAGAYKQYF
J: TRBJ2-7; V: TRBV27; CDR3: CASSNGFWTGGVNEQYF
J: TRBJ1-1; V: TRBV12-3/TRBV12-4; CDR3: CASTYDSLNTEAFF
J: TRBJ2-2; V: TRBV28; CDR3: CASSDPGELFF
J: TRBJ2-1; V: TRBV3-1; CDR3: CASSPFWGEQFF
J: TRBJ2-7; V: TRBV9; CDR3: CASSPRTGSSSYEQYF